A single TCR beta chain is shown here with its context. What this receptor recognizes is not known. Base qualities are missing; no much larger clone stands one base away. Per the germline V gene, SGHVS is the CDR1 and FQNEAQ is the CDR2. From the cysteine up to the phenylalanine, the CDR3 has a length of 16 residues. The DNA shown is the 48-base CDR3, in frame from base 1. V and J lose 6 bases and 7 bases, and a span of 22 bases separates them. These data belong to a study of blood T cell repertoires in COVID-19 (dated by TCRdb to the early 2020s). In the study overall: Collaborator samples came from the United States, Italy and Spain and covered acute and convalescent phases of COVID-19. The prospective study material was composed of cDNA or gDNA derived from T cells, B-cell-depleted T cells, or PBMCs. Subjects who had been exposed to COVID-19, were actively infected with it, or had recovered from it provided the deeply sampled blood TCRbeta repertoires that made up the dataset. The repertoires were released in a freely available public database intended as a resource for research on the immune response to SARS-CoV-2. Samples were obtained from the ongoing ImmuneRACE study (first 160 participants) and from about 1,300 subjects provided by 6 global collaborators. Nearly every sample came with metadata listing a de-identified subject ID, COVID-19 status, age in years and sex. HLA class I and class II types, where available, came from metadata supplied by the sample provider rather than from assay-based typing. Results and caveats for the whole study, not just this receptor: The quantity of clinical and demographic metadata differed by source and by participant and was supplied without curation.

TCRbeta CDR3 regions were amplified from genomic DNA by means of the immunoSEQ Assay, a bias-controlled multiplex PCR. As for how the authors treated the data: The number of nucleated cells in each sample was estimated by amplification of reference gene primers within the assay. To quantify the absolute abundance of each unique TCRbeta CDR3 rearrangement, sequence reads were collapsed and filtered. For each sample, productive Simpson clonality was calculated as the square root of Simpson's diversity index over productive rearrangements. TCRdb obtained this table from immuneACCESS and retained in-frame rearrangements with V and J assigned. These tables miss some clones; where compared with another copy, unresolved V genes account for less than half of the shortfall, and the remainder is unexplained. That table furnishes V, J and clone size, whereas the DNA furnished D and trimming. The sample table shows about 250,000 clones, and approximately 85% are seen once. Roughly 5.3% of the sample belongs to the ten largest clones.

One collaborating source in Seattle enrolled patients during active infection and followed them longitudinally through the course of disease. Collaborating institutions collected whole blood in K2EDTA tubes following their own protocols. For TCRbeta analysis, collaborator samples were shipped as frozen whole blood, as isolated PBMCs, or as DNA extracted from either sample type. The sample taken for sequencing was peripheral blood. This chain is built from TRBV7-8 and TRBJ1-5; TRBD1 is a weak D gene call, 5 bases matching. The clonotype was recovered from a man aged 50 or older with COVID-19, enrolled during active disease. The sequenced DNA is TGTGCCAGCAGTGCCGTCCCAGGGCTTCGGTTACAGCCCCAGCATTTT. Translation gives CASSAVPGLRLQPQHF.